The 24 T cell receptor beta chains below were found in one sample sequenced in a study of cytomegalovirus exposure and HLA in healthy donors. Researchers ran the PCR with 60 Vbeta and 13 Jbeta primers. Sequencing was performed with immunoSEQ multiplex PCR; in TCRdb, only in-frame clones are kept and a portion is missing. The sample has fewer than 150,000 clones; 70% to 80% are singletons. The specimen sequenced was PBMCs. Receptors originate from a man aged 45-65 years in good health and CMV-seronegative.

The chain recombines TRBV15 with TRBJ1-2; 9 nucleotides align to TRBD1. Trimming removed 2 bases from V and 3 bases from J; junction bases left unmatched: 1. CDR1 LNHNV and CDR2 YYDKDF come from the germline V gene (reference sequence). This CDR3 is built from 14 residues. CDR3 in DNA: TGTGCCACCAGCAGAAGGACAGGGGACTATGGCTACACCTTC. As protein: CATSRRTGDYGYTF.

The genes are TRBV7-6 and TRBJ2-7; 14 bases map to TRBD2. This CDR3 contains 20 residues. Germline V lookup: CDR1 SGHVS, CDR2 FNYEAQ. V shed 5 bases and J 5 bases; nucleotides not matched to a gene: 20. The CDR3 reads CASSPRISGTSGRRVHEQYF. CDR3 DNA: TGTGCCAGCAGCCCCCGAATTTCCGGGACTAGCGGGAGAAGAGTCCACGAGCAGTACTTC. The whole variable domain, remainder taken from reference TRBV7-6 and TRBJ2-7, is GAGVSQSPRYKVTKRGQDVALRCDPISGHVSLYWYRQALGQGPEFLTYFNYEAQQDKSGLPNDRFSAERPEGSISTLTIQRTEQRDSAMYRCASSPRISGTSGRRVHEQYFGPGTRLTVT.

This clone occurred a few times. The chain is built from TRBV18 and TRBJ2-4; D is possibly TRBD1 (7 bases). The V and J ends lost 4 bases and 3 bases respectively, with 19 bases between them. Germline-derived CDR1 and CDR2 are KGHSH and LQKENI. The CDR3 covers 17 residues. The CDR3 spells CASSLRLEGQLKNIQYF. Written as DNA, the CDR3 is TGTGCCAGCTCACTGCGACTAGAGGGACAGCTCAAAAACATTCAGTACTTC.

The chain employs TRBV10-2 and TRBJ2-1; tentatively, D is TRBD2 (6 bases). CDR3 length: 16 residues. Germline values: CDR1 WSHSY, CDR2 SAAADI. V lost 3 bases and J lost 3, with 15 bases in between. CDR3 loop: CASSEPTRTDYNEQFF. As DNA, the CDR3 is TGCGCCAGCAGTGAACCGACTAGGACGGACTACAATGAGCAGTTCTTC.

This chain uses TRBV29-1 with TRBJ2-7, with TRBD1 as a possible D gene (6 bases). Trimming stripped 1 base from V and 2 bases from J, with 9 bases between. Germline V gives CDR1 SQVTM, CDR2 ANQGSEA. The CDR3 runs to 13 residues. CDR3 loop: CSVEGNRAYEQYF. The CDR3 DNA follows: TGCAGCGTTGAAGGTAACAGGGCCTACGAGCAGTACTTC.

The rearrangement links TRBV4-3 to TRBJ2-5; D remains ambiguous. Per the germline V gene, CDR1 is LGHNA and CDR2 is YSLEER. There are 13 residues in the CDR3. V lost 1 base, J lost 7 bases, and 10 bases lay in between. CDR3 sequence: CASSQGLPGTQYF. The CDR3 DNA reads as TGCGCCAGCAGCCAAGGCCTCCCGGGGACCCAGTACTTC.

The gene calls are TRBV9 and TRBJ1-4, with TRBD1 matching over 8 bases. The J segment lost 0 bases and the V segment lost 3 bases, leaving 1 base of the junction unmatched. Germline lookup yields CDR1 SGDLS and CDR2 YYNGEE. This CDR3 comprises 15 residues. The DNA for the CDR3 is TGTGCCAGCAGCGCGACAGGGGCAACTAATGAAAAACTGTTTTTT. Amino acid sequence: CASSATGATNEKLFF.

This rearrangement joins TRBV5-6 to TRBJ2-2; possible D gene TRBD1, 5 bases. Germline CDR1 reads SGHDT; CDR2 reads YYEEEE. The CDR3 consists of 12 residues. V lost 0 bases, J lost 9 bases, and 6 bases lay in between. DNA of the CDR3: TGTGCCAGCAGCTTGGACAGGTGGGAGCTGTTTTTT. Its protein is CASSLDRWELFF.

This clone was seen once. V and J are TRBV27 and TRBJ2-7, with 9 bases lining up with TRBD2. V shed 4 bases and J 2 bases; nucleotides not matched to a gene: 6. Germline loops: CDR1 MNHEY, CDR2 SMNVEV (reference sequence). The CDR3 spans 15 residues. The chain's CDR3 is CASSSRSGRPYEQYF. In nucleotides, the CDR3 is TGTGCCAGCAGTTCACGTAGCGGGAGACCCTACGAGCAGTACTTC.

The chain recombines TRBV4-1 with TRBJ1-1, with 8 bases that match TRBD1. Germline loops: CDR1 MGHRA, CDR2 YSYEKL. The V and J ends lost 4 bases and 3 bases, in that order; junction bases with no gene match: 16. This CDR3 contains 18 residues. CDR3 amino acids: CASSLDRGYLRQHTEAFF. DNA of the CDR3: TGCGCCAGCAGCCTAGACAGGGGTTACCTTAGGCAGCACACTGAAGCTTTCTTT.

The V and J genes are TRBV6-1 and TRBJ2-7; D is perhaps TRBD2 (5 bases). The length of the CDR3 is 14 residues. Germline-derived CDR1 and CDR2 are MNHNS and SASEGT. The V gene lost 6 bases and the J gene lost 2 bases, with 14 bases spanning the gap. The CDR3, as DNA: TGTGCCAGCAGGAAAGCGGAAGGGACCTACGAGCAGTACTTC. This gives the protein CASRKAEGTYEQYF.

A note on this clone: Other nucleotide sequences from this sample produce the same CDR3. The chain joins TRBV29-1 to TRBJ1-5, with 8 bases identical to TRBD1. The CDR3 is 13 amino acids. V dropped 6 bases and J dropped 0; count of bases not matched to a gene: 1. Per the germline V gene, CDR1 is SQVTM and CDR2 is ANQGSEA. The CDR3 protein is CSVGQGSNQPQHF. The CDR3 nucleotides read TGCAGCGTCGGACAGGGTAGCAATCAGCCCCAGCATTTT.

The chain joins TRBV5-4 to TRBJ1-2; unclear D gene. This CDR3 region has 14 residues. With 4 bases removed from V and 8 bases from J, the gap between germline ends came to 18 bases. CDR1 SGHNT and CDR2 YYREEE come from the germline V gene (reference sequence). The CDR3 sequence: CASSLAGASSGYTF. The CDR3 DNA follows: TGTGCCAGCAGCCTTGCGGGCGCCTCGTCCGGCTACACCTTC.

This chain links TRBV6-1 with TRBJ2-3; no clear D. The CDR3 covers 15 residues. Germline loops: CDR1 MNHNS, CDR2 SASEGT. The germline V and J ends were trimmed by 1 base and 2 bases, with 10 bases remaining between them. CDR3 residues: CASSEVQATTDTQYF. The CDR3 coding sequence is TGTGCCAGCAGTGAAGTCCAGGCAACCACAGATACGCAGTATTTT.

The chain has TRBV9 and TRBJ1-5, with TRBD1 as a possible D gene (5 bases). The CDR3 is made up of 15 amino acids. Trimming removed 0 bases from V and 7 bases from J, with 14 bases in between. Germline-derived CDR1 and CDR2 are SGDLS and YYNGEE. The CDR3: CASSVAGGEGQPQHF. The CDR3 region has the DNA TGTGCCAGCAGCGTAGCCGGGGGGGAGGGGCAGCCCCAGCATTTT.

The chain is built from TRBV5-6 and TRBJ1-5; 7 nucleotides agree with TRBD1. V shed 0 bases and J 6 bases; nucleotides not matched to a gene: 6. Germline-derived CDR1 and CDR2 are SGHDT and YYEEEE. CDR3 length: 15 amino acids. Here the CDR3 DNA reads TGTGCCAGCAGCTTGGGACAGGGTCCCCCTCAGCCCCAGCATTTT. It translates to CASSLGQGPPQPQHF.

This clone was counted only a few times. The chain combines TRBV4-3 with TRBJ2-4; 12 bases align to TRBD2. V was clipped by 0 bases and J by 6 bases; unmatched bases: 3. Germline CDR1 reads LGHNA; CDR2 reads YSLEER. This CDR3 region has 16 residues. CDR3 sequence reads: CASSQELAGGLNIQYF. The CDR3 DNA sequence: TGCGCCAGCAGCCAAGAACTAGCGGGAGGCCTAAACATTCAGTACTTC.

The chain links TRBV6-6 to TRBJ2-3, with TRBD1 identical over 8 bases. The germline gives CDR1 MNHNY, CDR2 SVGAGI (reference sequence). The CDR3 is made up of 16 amino acids. V lost 4 bases, J lost 1 base, and 7 bases stayed unmatched. CDR3 loop: CASSSRTGLRTDTQYF. CDR3 sequence (DNA): TGTGCCAGCAGTTCCCGGACAGGGTTGCGCACAGATACGCAGTATTTT.

This clone was seen more than once but under ten times. The chain combines TRBV7-8 with TRBJ1-2; D is unresolved. The germline V gene encodes CDR1 SGHVS and CDR2 FQNEAQ. The CDR3 spans 14 residues. The V end was cut by 5 bases, the J end by 5 bases, with 15 bases between. The CDR3 spells CASSLSHGLYGYTF. The CDR3 nucleotides are TGTGCCAGCAGCCTGAGCCACGGACTATATGGCTACACCTTC.

The rearrangement links TRBV9 to TRBJ2-3, with a weak D call TRBD1 (5 bases). Germline lookup yields CDR1 SGDLS and CDR2 YYNGEE. V was cut by 0 bases and J by 1 base, with 9 bases left in between. The CDR3 runs to 15 residues. The CDR3 DNA sequence: TGTGCCAGCAGCGTAGTGGGGCGGCGCACAGATACGCAGTATTTT. As protein: CASSVVGRRTDTQYF.

CDR3 sequence reads: CAISEGGTNEQFF. CDR3 in DNA: TGTGCCATCAGTGAAGGGGGAACCAATGAGCAGTTCTTC. The gene calls are TRBV10-3 and TRBJ2-1; tentatively, D is TRBD1 (6 bases). V gave up 3 bases and J gave up 6 bases, with 9 bases separating them. The CDR3 loop spans 13 amino acids. The germline CDR1 and CDR2 sequences are ENHRY and SYGVKD.

The V call is TRBV5-1, the J call TRBJ2-5, with 8 bases lining up with TRBD2. The trim removed 4 bases at V and 8 bases at J, leaving 13 bases unmatched. This CDR3 comprises 15 residues. Germline loops: CDR1 SGHRS, CDR2 YFSETQ. The CDR3 DNA follows: TGCGCCAGCAGCCCCCCGGGTAGCGGGATAAGTACCCAGTACTTC. Translating gives CASSPPGSGISTQYF.

This chain links TRBV5-4 with TRBJ2-7; 14 bases line up with TRBD2. Germline CDR1 is SGHNT and CDR2 is YYREEE (reference sequence). Trimming cost V 3 bases and J 3 bases; bases outside gene matches: 5. The CDR3 covers 16 residues. CDR3 sequence (DNA): TGTGCCAGCAGCTCGGGGGGACTAGCGGGGGACTACGAGCAGTACTTC. Translating it yields CASSSGGLAGDYEQYF.

The V gene is TRBV29-1, the J gene TRBJ1-2; 11 bases are a match to TRBD1. V gave up 6 bases and J gave up 6 bases; unmatched junction bases: 6. Germline loops: CDR1 SQVTM, CDR2 ANQGSEA. The CDR3 runs 13 residues. CDR3 residues: CSVKDRGRDGYTF. In DNA, the CDR3 is TGCAGCGTCAAGGACAGGGGGCGAGATGGCTACACCTTC.